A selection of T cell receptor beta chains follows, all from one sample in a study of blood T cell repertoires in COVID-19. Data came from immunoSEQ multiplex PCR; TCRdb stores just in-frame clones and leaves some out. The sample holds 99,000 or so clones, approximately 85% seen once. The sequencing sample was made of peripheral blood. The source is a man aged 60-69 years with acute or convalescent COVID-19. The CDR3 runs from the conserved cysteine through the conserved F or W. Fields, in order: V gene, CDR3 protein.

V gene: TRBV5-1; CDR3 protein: CASSFRGDQPQHF
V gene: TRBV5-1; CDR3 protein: CASSLGQGDYGYTF
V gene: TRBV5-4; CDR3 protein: CASSLSYRSTGELFF
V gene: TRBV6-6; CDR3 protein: CASSSREGGEQFF
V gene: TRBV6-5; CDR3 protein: CASSQTGSYGYTF
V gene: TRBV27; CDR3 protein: CASRDSGRVYEQYF
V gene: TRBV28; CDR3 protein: CASSSRRGLAGVGEQFF
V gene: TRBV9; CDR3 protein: CASSLGGGPRQPQHF
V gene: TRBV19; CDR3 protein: CASSMIQRSLNTEAFF
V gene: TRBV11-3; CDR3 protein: CASSTGGSGEKLFF
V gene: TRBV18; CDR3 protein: CASSPPSGTYEQYF
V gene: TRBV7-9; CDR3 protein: CASSWDRELGQPQHF
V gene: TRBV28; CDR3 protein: CASSTLGTPKTHEQYF
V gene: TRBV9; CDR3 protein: CASSPEGGFHSPLHF
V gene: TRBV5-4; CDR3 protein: CASSPQEAYEQYF